Here is one T cell receptor beta chain with its context. As yet, its antigen is unknown. The data were taken from a study of shared clonotypes between healthy human individuals. The overall study: CD8 memory received one plate per donor, CD8 naive two, CD4 memory three and CD4 naive three. Study-wide findings and caveats: Large sequencing depth failed to make sorted-subset sequencing complete, rarefaction showed.

Per germline, CDR1 SGDLS and CDR2 YYNGEE. The CDR3 totals 17 residues. The V and J ends lost 0 bases and 3 bases, in that order; junction bases with no gene match: 11. Positively selected for CCR7, the CD45RO-negative cells used as naive CD8 cells excluded terminally differentiated effector memory CD45RA+ cells. Sequenced by immunoSEQ multiplex PCR; TCRdb stores in-frame clones only, minus some. The data show about 2.1 million clones, roughly 95% seen once. The clonotype originates from a man aged 18-30 years in good health. Some clones in this sample may be carry-over from other donors' samples. The sequenced sample consisted of naive CD8+ T cells from PBMCs. The chain joins TRBV9 to TRBJ2-7; 8 nucleotides agree with TRBD2. The CDR3 nucleotides are TGTGCCAGCAGCGTAGATCTTAGCGGGAATCCAAACTACGAGCAGTACTTC. Protein product: CASSVDLSGNPNYEQYF.